These 5 T cell receptor beta chains share one sample of origin, sequenced in a study of Graves' ophthalmopathy and Graves' hyperthyroidism. The TCR beta CDR3 regions underwent amplification from RNA transcripts. The authors performed first-round RT-PCR with HTBI primers and then a second-round multiplex PCR. TCRdb used MiXCR to reprocess the multiplex PCR reads, holding one entry per CDR3 protein. This table holds roughly 600,000 distinct CDR3 sequences, about 40% found once. Specimen: peripheral blood or thyroid tissue (not recorded which). Source of these receptors: an adult man with Graves' hyperthyroidism.

The rearrangement links TRBV24-1 to TRBJ2-7; 10 nucleotides line up with TRBD1. The CDR3 spans 14 residues. V gave up 11 bases and J gave up 6 bases; unmatched junction bases: 12. From germline, CDR1 is KGHDR and CDR2 SFDVKD. Written as DNA, the CDR3 is TGTGCCAGTAGTTCCGGGACAGGGGCCTCCGAGCAGTACTTC. This sequence encodes CASSSGTGASEQYF.

The rearrangement uses TRBV19 and TRBJ1-5; 10 bases map to TRBD1. Looked up from germline, CDR1 is LNHDA and CDR2 is SQIVND (reference sequence). J gave up 0 bases and V 6 bases, and 2 bases lay outside the gene matches. CDR3 size: 15 residues. The CDR3 protein is CASRDRGYSNQPQHF. The CDR3 DNA is TGTGCCAGTAGGGACAGGGGGTATAGCAATCAGCCCCAGCATTTT.

This clonotype was seen a few times. This chain joins TRBV6-1 and TRBJ2-7, with 11 bases matching TRBD2. From germline, CDR1 is MNHNS and CDR2 SASEGT. This CDR3 has 17 residues. J was trimmed by 4 bases and V by 2 bases; bases with no gene match: 10. In DNA, the CDR3 is TGTGCCAGCAGTGAATTTGGGACTAGCGGAACTCCATACGAGCAGTACTTC. Residues: CASSEFGTSGTPYEQYF.

This clonotype was counted at least ten times. The chain couples TRBV28 to TRBJ1-3; D is possibly TRBD1 (6 bases). This CDR3 is 16 amino acids long. Trimming cost V 6 bases and J 0 bases, with 15 bases left between them. Looked up from germline, CDR1 is MDHEN and CDR2 is SYDVKM. The CDR3: CASSATGTGSGNTIYF. The CDR3 DNA is TGTGCCAGCAGCGCCACAGGGACGGGCTCTGGAAACACCATATATTTT. The full variable domain, rest sourced from reference TRBV28 and TRBJ1-3, is DVKVTQSSRYLVKRTGEKVFLECVQDMDHENMFWYRQDPGLGLRLIYFSYDVKMKEKGDIPEGYSVSREKKERFSLILESASTNQTSMYLCASSATGTGSGNTIYFGEGSWLTVV.

This clonotype showed up many times. For the CDR3, the DNA is TGTGCCAGCAGCCCAGGGCCTGGACAGCTCTATGGCTACACCTTC. It specifies CASSPGPGQLYGYTF. J is TRBJ1-2 and V is TRBV6-5, with D tentatively TRBD1 (6 bases). The CDR3 extends over 15 amino acids. Germline assignment: CDR1 MNHEY and CDR2 SVGAGI. The V gene lost 6 bases and the J gene lost 4 bases, with 18 bases spanning the gap.